This TCR beta chain was captured by sequencing in a study of response to subunit inactivated influenza vaccine. General study findings and limits: It was the authors' suggestion that each seasonal influenza vaccination recruits few new T cells.

This clonotype was detected a few times. What it binds is unknown. The CDR3 has 17 residues. V dropped 2 bases and J dropped 0 bases, with 14 bases sitting between them. Germline values: CDR1 LGHDT, CDR2 YNNKEL (reference sequence). TCRdb re-analysed the RT-PCR reads in MiXCR, keeping a single row per CDR3 protein. This sample has about 500,000 distinct CDR3 sequences; about 15% occur once, and the top ten carry less than 4%. The specimen comprised CD4+ T cells sorted from PBMCs, sampled less than 30 months after vaccination. The rearrangement links TRBV3-1 to TRBJ2-4; D is perhaps TRBD1 (5 bases). The sequence was collected from a man in his fifties or sixties who received an inactivated influenza vaccine. The CDR3 DNA reads as TGTGCCAGCAGCCAACCTCTGACAGACCTAGCCAAAAACATTCAGTACTTC. Its translation is CASSQPLTDLAKNIQYF.